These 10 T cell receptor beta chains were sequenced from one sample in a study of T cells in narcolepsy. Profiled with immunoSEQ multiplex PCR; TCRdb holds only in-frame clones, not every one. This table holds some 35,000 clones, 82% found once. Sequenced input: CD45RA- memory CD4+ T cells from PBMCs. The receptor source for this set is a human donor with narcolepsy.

CDR3 region: CAWSAAGNQPQHF. CDR3 nucleotide sequence: TGTGCCTGGAGTGCGGCAGGCAATCAGCCCCAGCATTTT. The chain joins TRBV30 to TRBJ1-5; D not resolved. V was trimmed by 1 base and J by 2 bases, leaving 6 bases between them. Germline V CDR1 and CDR2: GTSNPN, SVGIG (reference sequence). The CDR3 contains 13 residues.

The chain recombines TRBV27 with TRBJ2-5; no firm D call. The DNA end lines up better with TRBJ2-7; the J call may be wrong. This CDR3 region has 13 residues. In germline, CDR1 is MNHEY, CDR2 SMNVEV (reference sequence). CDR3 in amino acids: CASSPLPGYEQYF. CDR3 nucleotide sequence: TGTGCCAGCAGTCCTCTCCCCGGTTACGAGCAGTACTTC.

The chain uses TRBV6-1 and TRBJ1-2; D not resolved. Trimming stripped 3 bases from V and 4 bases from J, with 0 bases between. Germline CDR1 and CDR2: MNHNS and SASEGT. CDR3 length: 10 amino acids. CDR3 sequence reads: CASSDYGYTF. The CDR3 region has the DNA TGTGCCAGCAGTGACTATGGCTACACCTTC.

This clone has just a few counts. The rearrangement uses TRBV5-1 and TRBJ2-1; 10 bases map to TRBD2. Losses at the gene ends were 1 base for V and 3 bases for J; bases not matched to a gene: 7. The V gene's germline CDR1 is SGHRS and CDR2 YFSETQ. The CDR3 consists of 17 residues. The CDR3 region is CASSLPALAGVYNEQFF. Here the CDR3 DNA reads TGCGCCAGCAGCTTGCCAGCCCTAGCGGGAGTCTACAATGAGCAGTTCTTC.

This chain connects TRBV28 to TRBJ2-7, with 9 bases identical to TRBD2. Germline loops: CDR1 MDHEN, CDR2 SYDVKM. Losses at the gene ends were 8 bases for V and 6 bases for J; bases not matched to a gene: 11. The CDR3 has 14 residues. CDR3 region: CASEVAGEGREQYF. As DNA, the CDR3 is TGTGCCAGCGAAGTAGCGGGAGAGGGCCGCGAGCAGTACTTC.

The CDR3 region has the DNA TGTGCCAGCAGCCCCTCCGGGACTAGCCGGGAGCAGTACTTC. This sequence encodes CASSPSGTSREQYF. V gene TRBV7-8 combines with J gene TRBJ2-7, with 9 bases lining up with TRBD2. With 5 bases clipped from V and 7 bases from J, the junction kept 9 bases outside the gene matches. Germline values: CDR1 SGHVS, CDR2 FQNEAQ. The CDR3 is 14 amino acids. The full variable domain, rest sourced from reference TRBV7-8 and TRBJ2-7, is GAGVSQSPRYKVAKRGQDVALRCDPISGHVSLFWYQQALGQGPEFLTYFQNEAQLDKSGLPSDRFFAERPEGSVSTLKIQRTQQEDSAVYLCASSPSGTSREQYFGPGTRLTVT.

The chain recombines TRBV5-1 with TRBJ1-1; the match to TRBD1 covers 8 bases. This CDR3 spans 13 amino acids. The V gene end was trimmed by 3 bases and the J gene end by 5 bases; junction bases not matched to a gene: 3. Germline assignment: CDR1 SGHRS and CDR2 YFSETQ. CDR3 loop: CASSSWTGTEAFF. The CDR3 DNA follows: TGCGCCAGCAGCTCGTGGACAGGGACTGAAGCTTTCTTT.

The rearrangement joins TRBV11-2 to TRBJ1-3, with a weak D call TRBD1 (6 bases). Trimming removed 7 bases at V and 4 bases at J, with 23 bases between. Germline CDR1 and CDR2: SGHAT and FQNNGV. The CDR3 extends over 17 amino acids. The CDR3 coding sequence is TGTGCCAGCACCGTTAGGGCACAGGGCCTGCGAGGAAACACCATATATTTT. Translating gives CASTVRAQGLRGNTIYF.

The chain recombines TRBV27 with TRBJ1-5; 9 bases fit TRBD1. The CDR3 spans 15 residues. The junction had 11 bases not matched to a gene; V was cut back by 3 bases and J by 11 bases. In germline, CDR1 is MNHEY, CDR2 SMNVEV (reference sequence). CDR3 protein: CASSLRGQGYGSQHF. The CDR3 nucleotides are TGTGCCAGCAGTTTGCGTGGACAGGGGTATGGGTCCCAGCATTTT.

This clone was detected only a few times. The CDR3 spells CSAAQMRGETQYF. The CDR3 DNA sequence: TGCAGCGCGGCCCAGATGAGGGGAGAGACCCAGTACTTC. The chain couples TRBV29-1 to TRBJ2-5; either TRBD1 or TRBD2 may supply D (5 bases each). The CDR3 has 13 residues. The germline V and J ends were trimmed by 7 bases and 4 bases, with 16 bases remaining between them. Germline CDR1 SQVTM, CDR2 ANQGSEA.